These 29 T cell receptor beta chains originate from one sample sequenced in a study of blood T cell repertoires in COVID-19. Using immunoSEQ multiplex PCR, the repertoire was profiled, and TCRdb retains in-frame clones only, with some absent. The data show approximately 170,000 clones, around 84% seen once. The sequenced sample consisted of PBMCs or T cells enriched from blood (not recorded which). The origin of the receptors is a woman between 45 and 65 years old who had recovered from COVID-19.

The chain links TRBV19 to TRBJ2-1; D gene ambiguous. The CDR3 loop spans 14 amino acids. The V gene lost 1 base and the J gene lost 3 bases, with 7 bases spanning the gap. Germline assignment: CDR1 LNHDA and CDR2 SQIVND (reference sequence). The CDR3 bases are TGTGCCAGTAGTATAGCAACGGGCTACAATGAGCAGTTCTTC. Protein sequence: CASSIATGYNEQFF.

The genes are TRBV24-1 and TRBJ2-6; a weak D match, TRBD1 (5 bases). The germline V gene encodes CDR1 KGHDR and CDR2 SFDVKD. V lost 2 bases to trimming and J lost 2 bases, with 6 bases between them. The CDR3 consists of 15 residues. Here the CDR3 DNA reads TGTGCCACCAGTGATTCCAGGGCTGGGGCCAACGTCCTGACTTTC. Translation gives CATSDSRAGANVLTF.

The CDR3 region has the DNA TGTGCCAGCAGTGAAAGTCGTGACAGGGCGGGCGGCTACACCTTC. Amino acids: CASSESRDRAGGYTF. The rearrangement links TRBV2 to TRBJ1-2; TRBD1 agrees at 7 bases. Germline V CDR1 and CDR2: SNHLY, FYNNEI. CDR3 size: 15 residues. Germline trimming cut 2 bases from V and 8 bases from J; bases unmatched to any gene: 11.

The CDR3 region has the DNA TGTGCCACTACTAGACAGGGGAATCTCTTGAACACTGAAGCTTTCTTT. Encoded protein: CATTRQGNLLNTEAFF. The V call is TRBV10-3, the J call TRBJ1-1, with TRBD1 matching over 8 bases. CDR3 size: 16 residues. Germline values: CDR1 ENHRY, CDR2 SYGVKD. V lost 10 bases and J lost 0; bases outside the gene matches: 13.

V is TRBV12-3 or TRBV12-4 and J is TRBJ2-7; a weak D match, TRBD1 (6 bases). The V gene lost 5 bases and the J gene lost 5 bases, with 10 bases spanning the gap. This CDR3 region has 12 residues. Written as DNA, the CDR3 is TGTGCCAGCAGTGCAGGACAGAACGAGCAGTACTTC. It is translated as CASSAGQNEQYF.

This chain connects TRBV13 to TRBJ1-3, with 7 nucleotides matching TRBD1. This CDR3 is 14 amino acids long. Germline loops: CDR1 PRHDT, CDR2 FYEKMQ (reference sequence). The V segment lost 5 bases and the J segment 6 bases; nucleotides outside the gene matches: 7. The CDR3 spells CASSLRQGANTIYF. CDR3 coding DNA: TGTGCCAGCAGCCTGCGACAGGGCGCAAACACCATATATTTT.

The chain is built from TRBV21-1 and TRBJ1-5; TRBD1 is taken as the D call from the table, unchecked against the DNA. TRBV21-1 is given as a pseudogene. The CDR3 contains 15 residues. CDR3 region: CASSKGTGGDQPQHF. CDR3 sequence (DNA): TGTGCCAGCAGCAAAGGGACAGGGGGGGATCAGCCCCAGCATTTT.

A remark on this clone: A read error may account for a junction end that differs from germline. V usage is TRBV27 and J usage is TRBJ2-7; a possible D gene is TRBD2 (6 bases). The CDR3 covers 14 residues. Germline CDR1 reads MNHEY; CDR2 reads SMNVEV (reference sequence). The DNA of the CDR3 is TGTGCCAGCAGACCGGGACTGACTCCTACGAAGGATGTCTTC. Protein product: CASRPGLTPTKDVF.

The rearrangement links TRBV29-1 to TRBJ2-7, with D perhaps TRBD2 (5 bases). There are 12 residues in the CDR3. V was pared by 5 bases and J by 3 bases, with 11 bases between. Germline CDR1 and CDR2: SQVTM and ANQGSEA. The CDR3 region has the DNA TGCAGCGTTCGGGGTAATGACTACGAGCAGTACTTC. Translation gives CSVRGNDYEQYF.

V usage is TRBV10-3 and J usage is TRBJ1-2; D not resolved. The V and J ends lost 4 bases and 0 bases respectively, with 12 bases between them. The CDR3 length is 15 residues. Germline V gene data show CDR1 as ENHRY and CDR2 as SYGVKD. This chain's CDR3 is CAISALLTPNYGYTF. Written as DNA, the CDR3 is TGTGCCATCAGTGCTCTTCTGACACCTAACTATGGCTACACCTTC.

V and J are TRBV4-1 and TRBJ1-2; no reliable D call. CDR1 MGHRA and CDR2 YSYEKL come from the germline V gene. This CDR3 has 15 amino acids. V lost 0 bases and J 4 bases, leaving 12 bases between the germline ends. The CDR3 reads CASSQEGPRVYGYTF. The CDR3 DNA reads as TGCGCCAGCAGCCAAGAAGGTCCGCGGGTCTATGGCTACACCTTC.

This chain connects TRBV2 to TRBJ1-4, with TRBD1 identical over 7 bases. The germline V gene encodes CDR1 SNHLY and CDR2 FYNNEI. V was clipped by 5 bases and J by 4 bases; unmatched bases: 7. The CDR3 extends over 15 amino acids. CDR3 nucleotides: TGTGCCAGCAGTCCGATGACAGGGTTTAATGAAAAACTGTTTTTT. Translating gives CASSPMTGFNEKLFF.

V usage is TRBV6-5 and J usage is TRBJ2-7; perhaps TRBD1 as D (6 bases). This CDR3 is 15 amino acids long. V was trimmed by 2 bases and J by 2 bases, leaving 13 bases between them. The germline V gene has CDR1 MNHEY and CDR2 SVGAGI. The CDR3 DNA sequence: TGTGCCAGCAGTTACGCGAGCGGACAGACCTACGAGCAGTACTTC. Protein product: CASSYASGQTYEQYF.

This chain uses TRBV25-1 with TRBJ1-1, with D uncertain. V was trimmed by 9 bases and J by 1 base, leaving 12 bases between them. The CDR3 is 13 amino acids. The germline CDR1 and CDR2 sequences are MGHDK and SYGVNS. CDR3 DNA: TGTGCCAGTAGAGGGAACTGGAACACTGAAGCTTTCTTT. This gives the protein CASRGNWNTEAFF.

The CDR3 region is CASSRRMDEETQYF. The DNA for the CDR3 is TGTGCCAGCAGCCGGAGGATGGACGAAGAGACCCAGTACTTC. The chain is built from TRBV6-5 and TRBJ2-5; D may be TRBD2 (5 bases). Germline CDR1 MNHEY, CDR2 SVGAGI. Trimming left V 6 bases short and J 3 bases short, with 14 bases between. This CDR3 region has 14 residues.

This clone was seen just once. V usage is TRBV6-5 and J usage is TRBJ1-3, with D possibly matching TRBD1 (6 bases). CDR3 size: 14 residues. Deletions cut 4 bases from V and 0 bases from J, with 7 bases between. Per germline, CDR1 MNHEY and CDR2 SVGAGI. The CDR3 DNA sequence: TGTGCCAGCAGTTTGGACAGCTCTGGAAACACCATATATTTT. Its translation: CASSLDSSGNTIYF.

This clone has only one observation. The rearrangement links TRBV2 to TRBJ2-7, with D maybe TRBD1 (5 bases). The germline V gene encodes CDR1 SNHLY and CDR2 FYNNEI. V gave up 3 bases and J gave up 5 bases, with 14 bases separating them. The CDR3 extends over 14 amino acids. Here the CDR3 reads CASSDARGSDEQYF. The CDR3, as DNA: TGTGCCAGCAGTGACGCAAGGGGATCTGACGAGCAGTACTTC.

The J gene is TRBJ1-5, the V gene TRBV7-3; D might be TRBD1 (6 bases). This CDR3 has 15 residues. Germline V CDR1 and CDR2: SGHTA, FQGTGA. Trimming stripped 2 bases from V and 5 bases from J, with 13 bases between. The CDR3 DNA is TGTGCCAGCAGCTTATCGGGGACAATAGATCAGCCCCAGCATTTT. Its protein product is CASSLSGTIDQPQHF.

The chain carries TRBV28 and TRBJ2-5, with 7 bases aligning to TRBD2. The CDR3 has 12 amino acids. Looked up from germline, CDR1 is MDHEN and CDR2 is SYDVKM. V was pared by 6 bases and J by 4 bases, with 2 bases of the junction left unmatched. The CDR3 nucleotides are TGTGCCAGCAGGACGGGGGGAGAGACCCAGTACTTC. This sequence encodes CASRTGGETQYF.

V is TRBV10-2 and J is TRBJ2-5, with TRBD2 identical over 15 bases. The CDR3 totals 16 residues. CDR1 and CDR2 from the germline V gene are WSHSY and SAAADI. The ends lost 6 bases at V and 3 bases at J; junction bases unmatched: 5. CDR3 sequence (DNA): TGCGCCAGCAGCCGGACTAGCGGGGGGGGTAAAGAGACCCAGTACTTC. This sequence encodes CASSRTSGGGKETQYF.

V usage is TRBV7-2 and J usage is TRBJ2-1; 9 nucleotides agree with TRBD2. CDR1 is SGHTA and CDR2 is FQGNSA in the germline V gene. This CDR3 contains 16 residues. The trim removed 1 base at V and 6 bases at J, leaving 7 bases unmatched. The CDR3 here is CASSLGQAGGGNEQFF. The CDR3 DNA follows: TGTGCCAGCAGCTTAGGGCAGGCGGGGGGGGGCAATGAGCAGTTCTTC.

The CDR3 loop reads CASSLGRSGYPEAFF. Written as DNA, the CDR3 is TGTGCCAGCAGCTTAGGGCGCTCAGGGTACCCTGAAGCTTTCTTT. The J gene is TRBJ1-1, the V gene TRBV11-2, with D possibly TRBD1 on 5 matching bases. Per germline, CDR1 SGHAT and CDR2 FQNNGV. The CDR3 runs to 15 residues. V lost 1 base, J lost 6 bases, and 15 bases lay in between.

This clone was detected only a few times. J is TRBJ1-6 and V is TRBV6-5, with D hard to call. Trimming removed 7 bases from V and 8 bases from J, with 12 bases in between. Per germline, CDR1 MNHEY and CDR2 SVGAGI. The length of the CDR3 is 13 residues. In DNA, the CDR3 is TGTGCCAGCAACGCCAGTCCCTATTCACCCCTCCACTTT. This sequence encodes CASNASPYSPLHF.

The V and J genes are TRBV5-6 and TRBJ1-1, with D unresolved. Per germline, CDR1 SGHDT and CDR2 YYEEEE. V was clipped by 2 bases and J by 1 base, with 6 bases between them. CDR3 length equals 13 residues. CDR3 in amino acids: CASSFRSNTEAFF. CDR3 in DNA: TGTGCCAGCAGCTTTCGTTCGAACACTGAAGCTTTCTTT. The entire variable domain, with the rest obtained from reference TRBV5-6 and TRBJ1-1, is as follows: DAGVTQSPTHLIKTRGQQVTLRCSPKSGHDTVSWYQQALGQGPQFIFQYYEEEERQRGNFPDRFSGHQFPNYSSELNVNALLLGDSALYLCASSFRSNTEAFFGQGTRLTVV.

V and J are TRBV18 and TRBJ1-3; D gene ambiguous. Germline CDR1 reads KGHSH; CDR2 reads LQKENI. The V end lost 6 bases, the J end lost 4 bases, and 13 bases lay between the germline ends. The CDR3 runs 14 residues. The CDR3 bases are TGTGCCAGCTCCGCGAAGGAGATCGGAAACACCATATATTTT. It is translated as CASSAKEIGNTIYF. Supplemented by reference TRBV18 and TRBJ1-3, the full variable domain reads NAGVMQNPRHLVRRRGQEARLRCSPMKGHSHVYWYRQLPEEGLKFMVYLQKENIIDESGMPKERFSAEFPKEGPSILRIQQVVRGDSAAYFCASSAKEIGNTIYFGEGSWLTVV.

The chain is built from TRBV18 and TRBJ1-5; 7 nucleotides agree with TRBD1. The J segment lost 2 bases and the V segment lost 3 bases, leaving 4 bases of the junction unmatched. This CDR3 is 15 amino acids long. Germline V gene sequence: CDR1 KGHSH, CDR2 LQKENI. The CDR3 here is CASSPTGFGNQPQHF. CDR3 DNA: TGTGCCAGCTCACCGACAGGGTTCGGCAATCAGCCCCAGCATTTT.

The chain recombines TRBV7-8 with TRBJ2-7, with a possible D match to TRBD2 (5 bases). Trimming cost V 4 bases and J 2 bases, with 18 bases left between them. Germline assignment: CDR1 SGHVS and CDR2 FQNEAQ. The length of the CDR3 is 16 residues. The CDR3 coding sequence is TGTGCCAGCAGCTACCGGGATCCGGGGTCTGCCTACGAGCAGTACTTC. Protein: CASSYRDPGSAYEQYF.

This CDR3 is CASSLETGPYTEAFF. In DNA, the CDR3 is TGTGCCAGCAGCTTAGAGACAGGGCCGTACACTGAAGCTTTCTTT. The chain employs TRBV7-6 and TRBJ1-1; 7 bases agree with TRBD1. Trimming cost V 1 base and J 3 bases; bases outside gene matches: 5. The germline V gene has CDR1 SGHVS and CDR2 FNYEAQ. This CDR3 comprises 15 residues.

The V call is TRBV29-1, the J call TRBJ1-1, with D uncertain. This CDR3 spans 16 amino acids. Germline CDR1 SQVTM, CDR2 ANQGSEA. V shed 0 bases and J shed 2 bases, with 16 bases lying between them. In DNA form, the CDR3 reads TGCAGCGTTGAAGATCTTGACATAACATCTAACACTGAAGCTTTCTTT. Amino acids: CSVEDLDITSNTEAFF.